This T cell receptor beta chain came from a study of cytomegalovirus exposure and HLA in healthy donors (dated by TCRdb to 2016 to 2017). Study-wide context: An earlier analysis of approximately 600 of the donors reported approximately 300 Gb of sequence data and 100 million to 140 million unique TCR beta sequences from around 200 million T cells. An early release that covered approximately 600 HLA-typed donors contained about 300 gigabases of sequencing data and tens of millions of unique TCR sequences. Among the roughly 400 genotyped donors, approximately 82% belonged to the genetic ancestry cluster associated with self-reported Caucasian donors. The aim of the study was to test whether cataloging public T cell receptors could identify signatures of past pathogen exposure. Using immunosequencing, the study profiled T cell repertoires from around 680 subjects and related those repertoires to cytomegalovirus serostatus. In addition to the first cohort of around 670 subjects, a separate validation cohort of around 110 different subjects was used. To predict cytomegalovirus infection status, the study combined high-throughput TCR immunosequencing, statistical association of individual TCRs with disease status, and machine learning. A later analysis re-analyzed previously published TCR beta repertoires from roughly 630 donors and added high-resolution HLA genotyping to study TCR occurrence patterns. The later analysis used no new phenotypic data to find candidate immune exposures, relying instead on TCR beta sequences and their occurrence across donors. An earlier analysis of 587 of the donors used high-throughput TCR beta sequencing to judge whether each TCR beta V gene segment behaved as functional or pseudogenic. Donor age, sex, ethnicity and CMV serostatus were compiled together with the repertoire data. A later genetic analysis used genome-wide SNP genotypes for about 60% of the roughly 670 donors, treating that subset as a discovery cohort. All discovery cohort repertoires had been generated on a single sequencing platform. HLA typing covered class I and class II loci at four-digit resolution. The number of typed donors differed by locus: roughly 629-630 for A, B, C, DRB1 and DQB1; approximately 520 for DQA1; over 600 for DPA1; and roughly 470 for DPB1. Several DR-DQ haplotypes were handled as single units for association and clustering because linkage in the cohort was strong. Across roughly 420 genotyped donors of the cohort, an average of about 240,000 unique TCR beta nucleotide sequences per donor were sequenced, and around 20% of those sequences were non-productive. The paper as a whole reports these results and caveats: The study gave a list of about 160 TCR beta chains associated with cytomegalovirus. In a later analysis, the rate of TCR association differed among HLA loci, with DRB1 alleles having the most associated TCRs and HLA-C alleles having the fewest. An association between a missense DCLRE1C variant and V-gene and J-gene trimming of TCR beta chains was found in a later genetic analysis and replicated in an independent cohort. In an earlier analysis of 587 of the donors, most TCR beta V segments appeared in productive rearrangements about 90% or about 30% of the time, broadly matching IMGT annotations. The presence/absence analyses assumed that sequencing depth was roughly uniform across donors, and that assumption may not be true. Strong co-occurrence of HLA alleles, especially DR and DQ, made assigning TCR associations to individual alleles difficult. It was suggested by the authors that the approach could potentially be generalized to other disease states and immunological phenotypes. A later analysis reported that several top co-occurrence clusters appeared linked to parvovirus B19, influenza, CMV and Epstein-Barr virus. A group of highly shared sequence variants was considered likely to be a technical artifact of the sequencing pipeline. Some IMGT-functional V segments, including TRBV6-2 and TRBV6-3, could not be distinguished by the 87-base-pair reads and were therefore excluded. The earlier analysis of approximately 540 of the donors excluded approximately 15 rarely observed V segments, including chromosome 9 orphons, because counts were too low. This cohort had only TCR beta chains sequenced, and the lack of alpha or paired-chain data limited which features could be detected. Immune exposure information for the cohort was limited to CMV serostatus. While some public TCRs were present in many individuals, most TCR sequences turned up only very rarely across donors. Compared with equally common non-associated chains, HLA-associated TCR beta chains in a later analysis were more clonally expanded and had lower generation probabilities. A later analysis associated about 17,000 TCR beta sequences with specific HLA alleles at a false discovery rate of 0.05. In a later analysis, most CMV-associated TCR beta chains were found to appear HLA-restricted, with HLA associations seemingly driven largely by CMV exposure. Correlated functional status among segregating V segments might be attributable to linkage disequilibrium, but an unknown experimental factor could not be ruled out. A further reported finding was that TCR beta sequences accurately predicted the HLA-A and HLA-B alleles for most subjects in the first cohort. Compared with the roughly 670-donor mean, donors in an Asian-associated ancestry cluster had fewer N-insertions in productive TCRs, according to a later genetic analysis. Because HLA typing was unavailable for some donors at each locus, only the typed subset was used in association tests. In both the original and validation cohorts, the classifier was reported to diagnose cytomegalovirus status with high specificity and sensitivity. A few of the identified cytomegalovirus-associated TCR beta chains were confirmed in vitro to be specific for cytomegalovirus antigens.

The junction carries 8 bases between V and J, which are trimmed by 2 bases and 3 bases respectively. The CDR3 measures 12 amino acids from cysteine to phenylalanine. The DNA shown is the 36-base CDR3, in frame from base 1. The germline V gene (reference sequence) gives CDR1 as GTSNPN and CDR2 as SVGIG. The receptor library was made with the immunoSEQ multiplex PCR assay. For the multiplex PCR, a mixture combining 60 forward primers for TCR Vbeta segments and 13 reverse primers for TCR Jbeta segments was used. The CDR3 region of rearranged TCR beta genes was amplified from genomic DNA by a multiplex PCR assay. On the Illumina HiSeq System, the amplified TCR beta libraries were sequenced as 87-base-pair reads. As for how the authors treated the data: Across the 670 or so repertoires, a later analysis counted some 81 million unique TCR beta chains, around 10 million of which were shared by at least two donors. A nearest-neighbor algorithm error-corrected the raw reads and collapsed the reads into unique sequences, merging closely related sequences to remove PCR and sequencing errors. To assign V, D and J gene segments, CDR3 sequences were aligned to IMGT reference sequences. For a sequence to be retained, a match of at least six nucleotides to both a V gene segment and a J gene segment was required. A rearrangement counted as productive if the CDR3 had no stop codons and remained in frame with V and J, and every other rearrangement counted as non-productive. CDR3 was defined according to IMGT convention as the region running from the second conserved V-encoded cysteine to the conserved J-encoded phenylalanine. In an earlier analysis of 500 to 650 of the donors, sequences lacking an unambiguous match to a single V gene segment were excluded. An earlier analysis of a few hundred of the donors called V segments functional above 56.7% productive rearrangements and segregating when the between-donor standard deviation exceeded 5%. A statistical classification framework was built to diagnose cytomegalovirus status from the catalog of TCR beta chain sequences. A later analysis assigned V and J genes by comparing TCR nucleotide sequences with IMGT/GENE-DB human TR gene sequences. A later analysis assigned CDR3 sequences and most-parsimonious VDJ recombination scenarios with the TCRdist pipeline. In a later analysis, each TCR beta chain was defined by its CDR3 amino acid sequence together with its V-gene family, and reads lacking a unique V-gene family were excluded. In a later analysis, 550 to 650 highly shared, low-generation-probability nucleotide sequences were removed to address suspected cross-contamination and a sequencing artifact. A later analysis calculated a clonal expansion index for each public chain from normalized within-repertoire ranks of inferred template counts. A later analysis computed generation probabilities with a VDJ recombination model fitted to out-of-frame rearrangements, and checked the results against IGoR. Hypergeometric tests were used in a later analysis to score TCR-TCR, TCR-HLA and TCR-CMV co-occurrence, with a repertoire-size bias correction applied to the TCR pairs. False discovery rates were estimated in a later analysis by permuting HLA or CMV assignments 20 times. A later analysis grouped co-occurring TCRs with DBSCAN, adding TCRdist sequence similarity when clustering within HLA-allele-positive subsets. Co-occurrence clustering excluded repertoires with fewer than 30,000 or more than 120,000 public chains, plus five with anomalous nucleotide sharing. Not all clones reach the TCRdb copy of this immuneACCESS table, which keeps in-frame sequences only. Checked studies attribute under half of the gap to unresolved V genes and leave the rest unexplained. From that table come the V and J calls and clone size; the DNA was used to work out D and trimming. Within this sample are 90,000 to 150,000 clones, with about 78% of them counted one time only. The ten largest clonotypes hold roughly 12% of the sample.

The cohort was made up of 500 to 800 healthy bone marrow donors. Cohort members were all nominally healthy when sampled, although unrecorded immune exposures were likely present. The donor was CMV seropositive and was included in the group of 290 or so seropositive cohort members. A peripheral blood sample was collected from each donor, and TCR beta sequencing was performed on peripheral blood mononuclear cells. The Qiagen DNeasy Blood Extraction Kit was used to extract genomic DNA from the blood cell samples. This clone was seen a single time. Its binding antigen is unknown. No much larger clone is present one base from it, and per-base qualities are unavailable.

Material for sequencing was PBMCs. The sequence was collected from a woman aged 35 to 49 in good health and CMV-seropositive. The sequence joins TRBV30 to TRBJ2-7; matching of 5 bases hints at TRBD1 as the D gene. The DNA reads as follows: TGTGCCTGGAGTAGGCAGGGCTACGAGCAGTACTTC. It codes for CAWSRQGYEQYF. When the CDR3 is completed using the reference TRBV30 and TRBJ2-7 genes on either side, the full variable domain is SQTIHQWPATLVQPVGSPLSLECTVEGTSNPNLYWYRQAAGRGLQLLFYSVGIGQISSEVPQNLSASRPQDRQFILSSKKLLLSDSGFYLCAWSRQGYEQYFGPGTRLTVT.